The source of this TCR beta chain is a study of blood T cell repertoires in COVID-19. Turning to the study itself: Spain, Italy and the United States supplied samples that represented acute and convalescent COVID-19. PBMCs, B-cell-depleted T cells, or T cells provided the cDNA or gDNA that made up the material.

Patients from Seattle were sampled longitudinally, starting during active infection. V was pared by 0 bases and J by 2 bases, with 10 bases between. The germline V gene has CDR1 SGHRS and CDR2 YFSETQ. The CDR3 spans 15 residues. In the original workflow: Reference gene primer amplification gave estimated nucleated cell counts. Sequenced by immunoSEQ multiplex PCR; TCRdb stores in-frame clones only, minus some. V, J and clone size were drawn from that table, and D and trimming were deduced from the DNA. The sample lists fewer than 450,000 clones, 85% to 90% occurring once. The sample consisted of peripheral blood. This chain uses TRBV5-1 with TRBJ2-3, with D perhaps TRBD1 (6 bases). The receptor's source is a woman in her forties or fifties with COVID-19, enrolled during active disease. CDR3 protein: CASSLVGDNTDTQYF. Written as DNA, the CDR3 is TGCGCCAGCAGCTTGGTAGGGGACAACACAGATACGCAGTATTTT. The full variable domain, completed using reference TRBV5-1 and TRBJ2-3, is KAGVTQTPRYLIKTRGQQVTLSCSPISGHRSVSWYQQTPGQGLQFLFEYFSETQRNKGNFPGRFSGRQFSNSRSEMNVSTLELGDSALYLCASSLVGDNTDTQYFGPGTRLTVL.